This T cell receptor (beta chain) came from a study of blood T cell repertoires in COVID-19. From germline, CDR1 is LGHNT and CDR2 FRNRAP. The CDR3 contains 16 residues. Between the trimmed V and J ends, which lost 3 bases and 5 bases, there was a span of 17 bases. TCRdb's copy holds only in-frame clones and misses some; the assay was immunoSEQ multiplex PCR. This table has approximately 230,000 clones, 86% appearing once. The V gene is TRBV12-5, the J gene TRBJ2-1; TRBD1 is a possible D gene (5 bases). The sequenced material came from peripheral blood. This TCR was recovered from a man younger than 40 who had recovered from COVID-19. The CDR3 nucleotides read TGTGCTAGTGGTTTCTCAGTCTGGGGCGCAAACAATGAGCAGTTCTTC. This encodes CASGFSVWGANNEQFF.